A selection of T cell receptor beta chains follows, all from one sample in a study of blood T cell repertoires in COVID-19. TCRdb keeps only in-frame clones here, not all; method: immunoSEQ multiplex PCR. The table includes roughly 230,000 clones, 85% to 90% detected once. Input material: peripheral blood. These receptors were collected from a woman aged 40-49 years who had recovered from COVID-19. Each CDR3 is given with its conserved first and last residue. A row's size may be missing; if present it is once, few, many or a size class.

abundance	v_gene	j_gene	len	CDR3aa
-	TRBV19	TRBJ1-1	14	CASSIDGGSTEAFF
-	TRBV18	TRBJ1-1	14	CASSSRAQVDEAFF
-	TRBV7-9	TRBJ1-2	14	CASSPTGGVKGYTF
-	TRBV24-1	TRBJ2-1	16	CATSDRSGRARDEQFF
-	TRBV9	TRBJ2-2	17	CASSVGAQGLHTGELFF
many	TRBV5-1	TRBJ1-1	13	CASSLAAGTEAFF
-	TRBV19	TRBJ1-5	14	CASGGTGGGQPQHF
few	TRBV7-8	TRBJ2-1	15	CASSLEAETYNEQFF
few	TRBV5-1	TRBJ2-2	16	CASSVQDRVVTGELFF
-	TRBV19	TRBJ2-1	15	CASSRDGLSYNEQFF
-	TRBV27	TRBJ2-5	14	CASSLSSLEETQYF
once	TRBV9	TRBJ2-1	14	CASSVVPGDNEQFF